Each of the 13 T cell receptor beta chains below was sequenced from the same sample in a study of T cells in localized non-small cell lung cancer. TCRdb's copy holds only in-frame clones and misses some; the assay was immunoSEQ multiplex PCR. The sample lists more than 20,000 clones, 86% occurring once. Sequencing was performed on peripheral blood, taken before any cancer treatment. These TCRs come from a female donor at least 60 years old with stage I lung adenocarcinoma.

The J gene is TRBJ1-1, the V gene TRBV11-3, with D unclear. Germline values: CDR1 SGHNT, CDR2 YENEEA. The CDR3 length is 14 residues. Trimming stripped 5 bases from V and 1 base from J, with 11 bases between. In nucleotides, the CDR3 is TGTGCCAGCAGCCTCAGAGGGTCGAACACTGAAGCTTTCTTT. It codes for CASSLRGSNTEAFF.

The chain combines TRBV19 with TRBJ1-3; weak D call: TRBD1 (6 bases). The ends were cut back, 7 bases at V and 3 bases at J, with 13 bases in the middle. Germline V gene data show CDR1 as LNHDA and CDR2 as SQIVND (reference sequence). There are 14 residues in the CDR3. For the CDR3, the DNA is TGTGCCAGTACTACCGGGACATTTGGAAACACCATATATTTT. This sequence encodes CASTTGTFGNTIYF.

V gene TRBV2 combines with J gene TRBJ2-3; D is ambiguous. Looked up from germline, CDR1 is SNHLY and CDR2 is FYNNEI. The CDR3 has 15 amino acids. V lost 9 bases and J 0 bases, leaving 16 bases between the germline ends. Here the CDR3 DNA reads TGTGCCAGAAGGGATGGGGTAAGAAGCACAGATACGCAGTATTTT. Its protein product is CARRDGVRSTDTQYF.

The chain employs TRBV2 and TRBJ1-1, with no clear D. Trimming took 6 bases from V and 4 from J, leaving 18 bases between them. This CDR3 spans 15 amino acids. The V gene's germline CDR1 is SNHLY and CDR2 FYNNEI. CDR3 nucleotides: TGTGCCAGCAGCCCCTCCTCTTGGTCTGGCACTGAAGCTTTCTTT. Protein sequence: CASSPSSWSGTEAFF.

This chain links TRBV11-3 with TRBJ2-3; perhaps TRBD2 as D (5 bases). Trimming shortened V by 1 base and J by 4 bases, and 9 bases separated the two germline ends. Germline assignment: CDR1 SGHNT and CDR2 YENEEA. The CDR3 runs 14 residues. The CDR3 nucleotides read TGTGCCAGCAGCTTAGGAGGGCCCCCAGATACGCAGTATTTT. As protein: CASSLGGPPDTQYF.

This clone came up once. V is TRBV30 and J is TRBJ2-3; 8 bases are shared with TRBD2. From germline, CDR1 is GTSNPN and CDR2 SVGIG (reference sequence). Losses at the gene ends were 7 bases for V and 1 base for J; bases not matched to a gene: 10. The CDR3 extends over 15 amino acids. The CDR3 loop reads CASQGRGGRTDTQYF. Here the CDR3 DNA reads TGTGCCTCACAGGGTCGCGGGGGGCGCACAGATACGCAGTATTTT.

The CDR3 reads CASSLAGLGFNEQFF. The CDR3, as DNA: TGCGCCAGCTCTCTGGCTGGACTAGGGTTCAATGAGCAGTTCTTC. This sequence joins TRBV5-1 and TRBJ2-1, with 7 bases that match TRBD2. With 7 bases clipped from V and 6 bases from J, the junction kept 13 bases outside the gene matches. The CDR3 runs to 15 residues. In germline, CDR1 is SGHRS, CDR2 YFSETQ.

V gene TRBV6-1 combines with J gene TRBJ1-5; D ambiguous. Germline CDR1 MNHNS, CDR2 SASEGT. There are 13 residues in the CDR3. V lost 2 bases and J lost 6, with 8 bases in between. The CDR3 spells CASSENPAQPQHF. The CDR3 bases are TGTGCCAGCAGTGAAAATCCGGCTCAGCCCCAGCATTTT.

The rearrangement joins TRBV5-1 to TRBJ2-3, with 9 positions matching TRBD1. The CDR3 length is 15 residues. Trimming cost V 3 bases and J 1 base; bases outside gene matches: 3. CDR1 is SGHRS, CDR2 YFSETQ, per germline. CDR3 sequence reads: CASSSGQGGTDTQYF. Written as DNA, the CDR3 is TGCGCCAGCAGCTCGGGACAGGGCGGCACAGATACGCAGTATTTT.

The chain combines TRBV13 with TRBJ2-7; 10 bases are a match to TRBD2. This CDR3 has 15 residues. With 1 base clipped from V and 3 bases from J, the junction kept 3 bases outside the gene matches. Germline V gene sequence: CDR1 PRHDT, CDR2 FYEKMQ (reference sequence). The CDR3 is CASSLEASGSYEQYF. For the CDR3, the DNA is TGTGCCAGCAGCTTAGAGGCTAGCGGGAGCTACGAGCAGTACTTC.

To note about this clone: Given a far larger clone just one base away, this is likely a sequencing read error. The chain uses TRBV10-2 and TRBJ2-7; 9 nucleotides line up with TRBD2. Germline CDR1 reads WSHSY; CDR2 reads SAAADI. The CDR3 is made up of 14 amino acids. V shed 10 bases and J 3 bases; nucleotides not matched to a gene: 10. The CDR3 here is CATQGGGEGYEQYF. CDR3 nucleotide sequence: TGCGCCACCCAGGGCGGGGGGGAGGGCTACGAGCAGTACTTC.

This chain joins TRBV15 and TRBJ1-3; maybe TRBD1 (6 bases). The germline V gene has CDR1 LNHNV and CDR2 YYDKDF (reference sequence). This CDR3 comprises 17 residues. V lost 0 bases and J 2 bases, leaving 14 bases between the germline ends. For the CDR3, the DNA is TGTGCCACCAGCAGAGATCTGTCGGGGGGGCCTGGAAACACCATATATTTT. It codes for CATSRDLSGGPGNTIYF.

V usage is TRBV9 and J usage is TRBJ2-2, with 7 bases that match TRBD1. From germline, CDR1 is SGDLS and CDR2 YYNGEE. Germline trimming cut 4 bases from V and 1 base from J; bases unmatched to any gene: 4. The CDR3 extends over 15 amino acids. CDR3 DNA: TGTGCCAGCAGCCCGGGACAGAGGAACACCGGGGAGCTGTTTTTT. Translation: CASSPGQRNTGELFF.